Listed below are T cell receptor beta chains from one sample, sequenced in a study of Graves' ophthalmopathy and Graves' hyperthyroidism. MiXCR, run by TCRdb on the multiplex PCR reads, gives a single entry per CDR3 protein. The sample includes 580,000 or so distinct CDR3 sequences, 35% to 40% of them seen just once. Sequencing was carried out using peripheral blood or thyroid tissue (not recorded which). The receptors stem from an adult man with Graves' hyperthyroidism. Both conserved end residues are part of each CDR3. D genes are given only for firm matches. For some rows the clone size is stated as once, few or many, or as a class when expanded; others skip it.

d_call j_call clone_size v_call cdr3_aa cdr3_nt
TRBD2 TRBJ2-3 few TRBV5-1 CASSLSSGSTDTQYF TGCGCCAGCAGCTTGTCTAGCGGGAGCACAGATACGCAGTATTTT
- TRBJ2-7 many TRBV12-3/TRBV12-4 CAVGFYEQYF TGTGCGGTGGGTTTCTACGAGCAGTACTTC
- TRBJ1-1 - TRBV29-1 CSVETGGRTEAFF TGCAGCGTTGAAACGGGGGGGCGAACTGAAGCTTTCTTT
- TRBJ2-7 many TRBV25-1 CASSDAGRVEQYF TGTGCCAGCAGTGACGCAGGACGGGTCGAGCAGTACTTC
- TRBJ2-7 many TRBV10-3 CAISETSYEQYF TGTGCCATCAGTGAGACTAGTTACGAGCAGTACTTC
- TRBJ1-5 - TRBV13 CASSSSSYSNQPQHF TGTGCCAGCAGCTCCTCGAGTTATAGCAATCAGCCCCAGCATTTT
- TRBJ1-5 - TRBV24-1 CATSDHGGRETQHF TGTGCCACCAGTGATCACGGCGGGCGAGAGACCCAGCATTTT
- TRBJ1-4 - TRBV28 CASSVRTDEKLFF TGTGCCAGCAGTGTACGGACGGATGAAAAACTGTTTTTT
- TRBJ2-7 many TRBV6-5 CASSYSGYSYEQYF TGTGCCAGCAGTTACTCGGGGTATTCCTACGAGCAGTACTTC
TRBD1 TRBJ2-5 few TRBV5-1 CASSLYPGQDQETQYF TGCGCCAGCAGCTTGTACCCGGGACAGGACCAAGAGACCCAGTACTTC
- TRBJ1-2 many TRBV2 CASSQVHRDGYTF TGTGCCAGCAGTCAAGTACACAGGGATGGCTACACCTTC
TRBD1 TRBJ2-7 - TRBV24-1 CATSDTSGTGIAGHYEQYF TGTGCCACCAGTGATACATCCGGGACAGGGATTGCCGGTCACTACGAGCAGTACTTC
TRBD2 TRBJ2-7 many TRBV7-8 CASSLAGLAGLSYEQYF TGTGCCAGCAGCTTAGCGGGACTAGCGGGCCTCTCCTACGAGCAGTACTTC
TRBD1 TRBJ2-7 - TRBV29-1 CSALADRGDYEQYF TGCAGCGCCTTGGCGGACAGGGGGGACTACGAGCAGTACTTC
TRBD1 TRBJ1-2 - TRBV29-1 CSASRGTGGGYTF TGCAGCGCCTCTCGGGGGACAGGAGGTGGCTACACCTTC
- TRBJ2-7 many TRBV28 CASSGGFYEQYF TGTGCCAGCAGTGGGGGTTTCTACGAGCAGTACTTC
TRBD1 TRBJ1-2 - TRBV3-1 CASSQDLVVRDRSYGYTF TGTGCCAGCAGCCAAGATTTAGTAGTTCGGGACAGATCTTATGGCTACACCTTC
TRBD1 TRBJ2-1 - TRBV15 CATSSRTGDYNEQFF TGTGCCACCAGCTCCCGGACAGGCGACTACAATGAGCAGTTCTTC
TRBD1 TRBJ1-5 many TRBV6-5 CASSSDRAQPQHF TGTGCCAGCAGTTCTGACAGGGCCCAACCCCAGCATTTT
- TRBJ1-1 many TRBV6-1 CASSETSFSEAFF TGTGCCAGCAGTGAAACCAGCTTTAGTGAAGCTTTCTTT
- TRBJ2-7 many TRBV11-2 CASSLGGGAGGVYEQYF TGTGCCAGCAGCTTAGGGGGGGGAGCAGGGGGAGTTTACGAGCAGTACTTC
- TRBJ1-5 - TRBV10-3 CASSDIRQPNQPQHF TGTGCCAGCAGTGATATAAGACAGCCTAATCAGCCCCAGCATTTT
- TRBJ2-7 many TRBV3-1 CASKGTSYEQYF TGTGCCAGCAAAGGGACGAGCTACGAGCAGTACTTC
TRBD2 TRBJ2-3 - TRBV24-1 CATSGEREGTTDTQYF TGTGCCACCAGTGGAGAGCGGGAGGGGACCACAGATACGCAGTATTTT
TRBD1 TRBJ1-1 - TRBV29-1 CSRDRLNTEAFF TGCAGCCGGGACAGATTGAACACTGAAGCTTTCTTT
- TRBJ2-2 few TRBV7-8 CASSRNSGRVTGELFF TGTGCCAGCAGCAGGAACAGCGGGCGCGTCACCGGGGAGCTGTTTTTT
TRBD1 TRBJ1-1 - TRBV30 CAWSGDRVTEAFF TGTGCCTGGAGTGGGGACAGGGTAACTGAAGCTTTCTTT
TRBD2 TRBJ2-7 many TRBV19 CASSIVLAGRYEQYF TGTGCCAGTAGTATAGTTCTAGCGGGAAGGTACGAGCAGTACTTC
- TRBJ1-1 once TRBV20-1 CSVVGGQAAFF TGCAGCGTTGTTGGGGGGCAGGCAGCTTTCTTT
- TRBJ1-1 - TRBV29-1 CGVVFVRTEASF TGCGGCGTTGTGTTTGTGCGGACTGAAGCTTCCTTT
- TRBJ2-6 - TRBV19 CASGSSGANVLTF TGTGCCAGCGGGAGTTCTGGGGCCAACGTCCTGACTTTC
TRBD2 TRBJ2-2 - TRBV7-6 CASSSGLGPNTGELFF TGTGCCAGCAGCTCGGGACTAGGCCCGAACACCGGGGAGCTGTTTTTT
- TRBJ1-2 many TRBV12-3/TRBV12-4 CASSLGSGTPAGYTF TGTGCCAGCAGTTTAGGGTCGGGGACACCAGCCGGCTACACCTTC
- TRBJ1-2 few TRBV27 CASSLWGESGYTF TGTGCCAGCAGTTTATGGGGGGAGTCTGGCTACACCTTC
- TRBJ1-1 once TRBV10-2 CASSATMVNTEALF TGCGCCAGCAGTGCGACGATGGTGAACACTGAAGCTCTCTTT
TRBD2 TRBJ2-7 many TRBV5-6 CASSHTAGEYEQYF TGTGCCAGCAGCCACACGGCGGGGGAATACGAGCAGTACTTC
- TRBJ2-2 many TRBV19 CASSIPGLAGELFF TGTGCCAGTAGTATACCAGGGCTGGCCGGGGAGCTGTTTTTT
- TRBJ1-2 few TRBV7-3 CASSLSGGEGGYTF TGTGCCAGCAGCTTAAGCGGAGGGGAAGGGGGCTACACCTTC
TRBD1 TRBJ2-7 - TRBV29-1 CSVADRGHNEQYF TGCAGCGTCGCGGACAGGGGTCATAATGAGCAGTACTTC
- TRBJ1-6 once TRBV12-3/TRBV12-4 CASSRTASNQPLHF TGTGCCAGCAGTCGGACAGCGAGCAATCAGCCCCTCCACTTT
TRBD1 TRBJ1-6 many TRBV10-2 CASRAGGGNNSPLHF TGCGCCAGCAGGGCAGGGGGCGGAAATAATTCACCCCTCCACTTT
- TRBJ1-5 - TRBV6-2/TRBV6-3 CASSSQKGPNQPQHF TGTGCCAGCAGTTCGCAGAAGGGCCCTAATCAGCCCCAGCATTTT
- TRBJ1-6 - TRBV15 CATSREGGVEPLHF TGTGCCACCAGCAGAGAGGGGGGGGTCGAACCCCTCCACTTT
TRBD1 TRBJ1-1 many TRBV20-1 CSARDQGDGGTEAFF TGCAGTGCTAGAGATCAGGGGGATGGTGGGACTGAAGCTTTCTTT
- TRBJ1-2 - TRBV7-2 CASSPQWGEGYTF TGTGCCAGCAGCCCTCAGTGGGGCGAGGGCTACACCTTC
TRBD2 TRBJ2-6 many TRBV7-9 CASRFLGGASSGANVLTF TGTGCCAGCAGGTTCCTCGGGGGGGCTTCCTCTGGGGCCAACGTCCTGACTTTC
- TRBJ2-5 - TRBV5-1 CASSVGQSGETQYF TGTGCCAGCAGCGTAGGACAGTCAGGAGAGACCCAGTACTTC
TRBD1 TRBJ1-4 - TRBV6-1 CASSQEGTGGSQREKLFF TGTGCCAGCAGCCAAGAGGGGACAGGGGGTTCTCAGAGGGAAAAACTGTTTTTT
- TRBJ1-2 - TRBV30 CAWSPGALSYGYTF TGTGCCTGGAGTCCCGGAGCCCTCTCCTATGGCTACACCTTC